These 20 T cell receptor beta chains were all obtained from the same sample, sequenced in a study of shared clonotypes between healthy human individuals. Profiling relied on immunoSEQ multiplex PCR, and the TCRdb table lists in-frame clones only, not all of them. The sample consists of approximately 500,000 clones, almost 80% of them appearing once. Source material: PBMCs. These receptors originate from a woman in her 40s in good health. Some clones in this sample may be carry-over from other donors' samples.

This clone was recorded a few times. This chain uses TRBV28 with TRBJ1-6; D not resolved. V was cut by 4 bases and J by 0 bases, with 10 bases left in between. The CDR3 is made up of 16 amino acids. Germline CDR1 MDHEN, CDR2 SYDVKM. Here the CDR3 reads CASSSQRGSYNSPLHF. Here the CDR3 DNA reads TGTGCCAGCAGTTCCCAGCGGGGCTCCTATAATTCACCCCTCCACTTT. Supplemented by reference TRBV28 and TRBJ1-6, the full variable domain reads DVKVTQSSRYLVKRTGEKVFLECVQDMDHENMFWYRQDPGLGLRLIYFSYDVKMKEKGDIPEGYSVSREKKERFSLILESASTNQTSMYLCASSSQRGSYNSPLHFGNGTRLTVT.

Points on this clone: A much larger clone is a single base away; this may be a read error. Written as DNA, the CDR3 is TGTGCCAGCGGCCCCGGGACAGGGGTCGACTTAGCTTTCTTT. Amino acids: CASGPGTGVDLAFF. The gene calls are TRBV2 and TRBJ1-1, with 10 bases matching TRBD1. J was trimmed by 10 bases and V by 8 bases; bases with no gene match: 13. Per germline, CDR1 SNHLY and CDR2 FYNNEI. The CDR3 is 14 amino acids.

CDR3 protein: CASSLGRATAMEQYF. The CDR3, as DNA: TGTGCCAGCAGCTTAGGGCGTGCGACCGCCATGGAGCAGTACTTC. The V and J genes are TRBV11-2 and TRBJ2-7; D gene uncertain. CDR3 size: 15 residues. Trimming removed 1 base from V and 7 bases from J, with 17 bases in between. The germline gives CDR1 SGHAT, CDR2 FQNNGV. The full variable domain, in which reference TRBV11-2 and TRBJ2-7 provide the parts outside the CDR3, is EAGVAQSPRYKIIEKRQSVAFWCNPISGHATLYWYQQILGQGPKLLIQFQNNGVVDDSQLPKDRFSAERLKGVDSTLKIQPAKLEDSAVYLCASSLGRATAMEQYFGPGTRLTVT.

The table lists this clone with many counts. This chain links TRBV5-5 with TRBJ2-7, with D hard to call. The CDR3 has 15 residues. V was pared by 0 bases and J by 2 bases, with 12 bases between. CDR1 and CDR2 from the germline V gene are SGHKS and YYEKEE (reference sequence). CDR3 DNA: TGTGCCAGCAGCTTGGTGTTAACAAATACCTACGAGCAGTACTTC. Translating gives CASSLVLTNTYEQYF. Complete variable domain (other parts from reference TRBV5-5 and TRBJ2-7): DAGVTQSPTHLIKTRGQQVTLRCSPISGHKSVSWYQQVLGQGPQFIFQYYEKEERGRGNFPDRFSARQFPNYSSELNVNALLLGDSALYLCASSLVLTNTYEQYFGPGTRLTVT.

This chain links TRBV5-1 with TRBJ2-2; tentatively, D is TRBD1 or TRBD2 (5 bases each). With 0 bases removed from V and 1 base from J, the gap between germline ends came to 13 bases. CDR1 is SGHRS and CDR2 is YFSETQ in the germline V gene. The CDR3 runs to 17 residues. The CDR3 protein is CASSLAGAGRNTGELFF. The CDR3 DNA reads as TGCGCCAGCAGCTTGGCCGGGGCAGGGAGGAACACCGGGGAGCTGTTTTTT.

The V call is TRBV28, the J call TRBJ2-7; possibly TRBD2 for D (5 bases). CDR3 length: 15 amino acids. CDR1 MDHEN and CDR2 SYDVKM come from the germline V gene. V was trimmed by 5 bases and J by 4 bases, leaving 18 bases between them. The CDR3 is CASSTPEGSGYEQYF. The CDR3 region has the DNA TGTGCCAGCAGTACCCCAGAGGGATCGGGGTACGAGCAGTACTTC.

This clone was recorded a few times. The V call is TRBV2, the J call TRBJ1-3; possible D gene TRBD1, 6 bases. Deletions cut 6 bases from V and 0 bases from J, with 9 bases between. CDR3 length: 14 residues. The germline V gene encodes CDR1 SNHLY and CDR2 FYNNEI. Written as DNA, the CDR3 is TGTGCCAGCAGGACAGGCGTCTCTGGAAACACCATATATTTT. This sequence encodes CASRTGVSGNTIYF.

The J gene is TRBJ1-2, the V gene TRBV27, with D possibly TRBD1 on 5 matching bases. The CDR3 covers 12 residues. Germline lookup yields CDR1 MNHEY and CDR2 SMNVEV (reference sequence). V dropped 3 bases and J dropped 10 bases, with 12 bases sitting between them. The CDR3 protein is CASSFRQGVYTF. CDR3 in DNA: TGTGCCAGCAGTTTCCGCCAGGGAGTCTACACCTTC.

This clone appeared once. The chain links TRBV5-4 to TRBJ2-7, with TRBD2 matching over 7 bases. Germline trimming cut 3 bases from V and 0 bases from J; bases unmatched to any gene: 6. The CDR3 covers 15 residues. CDR1 is SGHNT and CDR2 is YYREEE in the germline V gene (reference sequence). In nucleotides, the CDR3 is TGTGCCAGCAGCTCAACTCGGGAGGCCTCCTACGAGCAGTACTTC. It encodes CASSSTREASYEQYF.

V usage is TRBV28 and J usage is TRBJ2-5; possible D gene TRBD2, 7 bases. The CDR3 loop spans 12 amino acids. V was trimmed by 8 bases and J by 5 bases, leaving 12 bases between them. The germline CDR1 and CDR2 sequences are MDHEN and SYDVKM. The chain's CDR3 is CASGGAVETQYF. DNA for the CDR3: TGTGCCAGCGGGGGGGCGGTGGAGACCCAGTACTTC.

In its sample, this clone was seen a few times. This CDR3 is also generated by other DNA sequences in the sample. V usage is TRBV29-1 and J usage is TRBJ2-5; D call uncertain. V dropped 0 bases and J dropped 4 bases, with 18 bases sitting between them. Per the germline V gene, CDR1 is SQVTM and CDR2 is ANQGSEA. The CDR3 runs to 16 residues. DNA of the CDR3: TGCAGCGTTGAAGATTGGGTTGTAAGTGCAGGAGAGACCCAGTACTTC. It specifies CSVEDWVVSAGETQYF.

V and J are TRBV19 and TRBJ2-2; D gene ambiguous. In germline, CDR1 is LNHDA, CDR2 SQIVND (reference sequence). The V end lost 3 bases, the J end lost 3 bases, and 11 bases lay between the germline ends. The CDR3 length is 15 residues. This CDR3 reads CASSIGLVDTGELFF. CDR3 in DNA: TGTGCCAGTAGTATTGGCCTCGTGGACACCGGGGAGCTGTTTTTT.

With regard to this clone: This likely came from a read error, as a far larger clone is one base away. This sample also contains other DNA sequences that code for the same CDR3. The rearrangement joins TRBV15 to TRBJ2-7; D call uncertain. This CDR3 contains 12 residues. Germline CDR1 reads LNHNV; CDR2 reads YYDKDF (reference sequence). The CDR3 DNA is TGTGCCACCAGCAGAGATGAGGACGAGCAATACTTC. This translates into CATSRDEDEQYF.

This clone was recorded a few times. The chain recombines TRBV4-2 with TRBJ2-1; 9 positions agree with TRBD1. The CDR3 has 16 residues. Germline assignment: CDR1 LGHNA and CDR2 YNFKEQ. The V segment lost 1 base and the J segment 4 bases; nucleotides outside the gene matches: 5. The CDR3 nucleotides are TGTGCCAGCAGCCAAGGAAAGGGACAGGGATACAATGAGCAGTTCTTC. Its protein is CASSQGKGQGYNEQFF.

This chain joins TRBV6-4 and TRBJ2-2, with D tentatively TRBD2 (7 bases). Trimming removed 2 bases at V and 5 bases at J, with 12 bases between. Germline CDR1 is MRHNA and CDR2 is SNTAGT. CDR3 size: 15 residues. The CDR3 protein is CASSDVGGPTGELFF. The CDR3 DNA sequence: TGTGCCAGCAGTGACGTGGGGGGGCCGACCGGGGAGCTGTTTTTT.

This clone was counted between two and nine times. The J gene is TRBJ1-5, the V gene TRBV28; TRBD1 is a possible D gene (6 bases). The CDR3 runs 12 residues. Deletions cut 3 bases from V and 12 bases from J, with 12 bases between. The V gene's germline CDR1 is MDHEN and CDR2 SYDVKM. CDR3 loop: CASSLIGGNQHF. The CDR3 DNA follows: TGTGCCAGCAGTTTGATTGGGGGCAACCAGCATTTT.

V gene TRBV7-3 combines with J gene TRBJ2-2; D is possibly TRBD2 (7 bases). With 5 bases removed from V and 5 bases from J, the gap between germline ends came to 15 bases. CDR3 length: 15 amino acids. Germline V lookup: CDR1 SGHTA, CDR2 FQGTGA. The CDR3 protein is CASSPLGGETGELFF. The CDR3 DNA reads TGTGCCAGCAGCCCTCTAGGGGGGGAAACCGGGGAGCTGTTTTTT.

The gene calls are TRBV19 and TRBJ2-1; a weak D match, TRBD2 (6 bases). The V gene lost 10 bases and the J gene lost 6 bases, with 19 bases spanning the gap. This CDR3 region has 14 residues. Per germline, CDR1 LNHDA and CDR2 SQIVND (reference sequence). The CDR3 here is CATATSKASNEQFF. The CDR3 coding sequence is TGTGCCACTGCGACTAGTAAGGCCTCCAATGAGCAGTTCTTC.

V usage is TRBV28 and J usage is TRBJ2-7; D may be TRBD1 (6 bases). Between the trimmed V and J ends, which lost 6 bases and 2 bases, there was a span of 17 bases. CDR1 MDHEN and CDR2 SYDVKM come from the germline V gene. The CDR3 runs to 15 residues. Here the CDR3 DNA reads TGTGCCAGCAGCGGAGCCAGGGGCTCTCCCTACGAGCAGTACTTC. Translating it yields CASSGARGSPYEQYF.

In its sample, this clone was seen a few times. The chain has TRBV5-4 and TRBJ2-7; 8 nucleotides align to TRBD1. Per the germline V gene, CDR1 is SGHNT and CDR2 is YYREEE (reference sequence). The CDR3 extends over 13 amino acids. V shed 2 bases, J shed 5 bases, and the junction held 3 bases outside the gene matches. CDR3 coding DNA: TGTGCCAGCAGCTTTGCAGGGGGCAACGAGCAGTACTTC. As protein: CASSFAGGNEQYF.